A single sample is the source of the 6 T cell receptor beta chains below, sequenced in a study of cytomegalovirus exposure and HLA in healthy donors. 60 Vbeta and 13 Jbeta primers were used in PCR. Generated by immunoSEQ multiplex PCR, the TCRdb table keeps only in-frame clones and is missing some. This table has a few hundred thousand clones, around 90% appearing once. The sequencing input was PBMCs. All receptors derive from a girl aged 2-10 years in good health and CMV-seronegative.

The V gene is TRBV19, the J gene TRBJ1-1; 8 nucleotides match TRBD1. J was trimmed by 4 bases and V by 5 bases; bases with no gene match: 12. Germline lookup yields CDR1 LNHDA and CDR2 SQIVND (reference sequence). The CDR3 runs to 16 residues. Here the CDR3 reads CASSPPPGGLGTEAFF. CDR3 in DNA: TGTGCCAGTAGTCCGCCCCCAGGGGGCTTAGGCACTGAAGCTTTCTTT.

The CDR3 protein is CASTGTGGYTEAFF. Written as DNA, the CDR3 is TGTGCCAGCACCGGGACAGGGGGATACACTGAAGCTTTCTTT. The chain recombines TRBV18 with TRBJ1-1; 11 positions agree with TRBD1. Losses at the gene ends were 8 bases for V and 3 bases for J; bases not matched to a gene: 5. Germline V lookup: CDR1 KGHSH, CDR2 LQKENI. This CDR3 region has 14 residues.

The J gene is TRBJ1-1, the V gene TRBV28; possibly TRBD1 for D (5 bases). This CDR3 region has 14 residues. Trimming removed 6 bases at V and 10 bases at J, with 21 bases between. Looked up from germline, CDR1 is MDHEN and CDR2 is SYDVKM. CDR3 sequence reads: CASSSGTGTPGAFF. The CDR3 DNA sequence: TGTGCCAGCAGCTCCGGGACGGGGACTCCGGGAGCTTTCTTT.

The chain is built from TRBV6-5 and TRBJ2-5; 10 bases line up with TRBD1. The CDR3 sequence is 15 residues long. CDR1 and CDR2 from the germline V gene are MNHEY and SVGAGI. Losses at the gene ends were 4 bases for V and 5 bases for J; bases not matched to a gene: 7. The CDR3 DNA sequence: TGTGCCAGCAGTTCAGGGACAGGGGTTGGGGAGACCCAGTACTTC. This gives the protein CASSSGTGVGETQYF.

This CDR3 reads CASSELSGVSNQPQHF. CDR3 sequence (DNA): TGTGCCAGCAGTGAATTGTCAGGGGTTAGCAATCAGCCCCAGCATTTT. The V call is TRBV2, the J call TRBJ1-5; D is perhaps TRBD1 (6 bases). Germline assignment: CDR1 SNHLY and CDR2 FYNNEI. The germline V and J ends were trimmed by 2 bases and 0 bases, with 11 bases remaining between them. This CDR3 comprises 16 residues.

V and J are TRBV13 and TRBJ2-1, with TRBD1 identical over 11 bases. CDR3 size: 14 residues. J was trimmed by 15 bases and V by 8 bases; bases with no gene match: 15. Germline V gene lookup returns CDR1 PRHDT and CDR2 FYEKMQ (reference sequence). The chain's CDR3 is CASGGQGADYLPFF. The CDR3, as DNA: TGTGCCAGCGGAGGACAGGGGGCTGACTATCTCCCGTTCTTC.